The T cell receptor beta chain under discussion was sequenced for a study of shared clonotypes between healthy human individuals. Germline V gives CDR1 MDHEN, CDR2 SYDVKM. The CDR3 runs 15 residues. Trimming cost V 3 bases and J 7 bases, with 16 bases left between them. Method: immunoSEQ multiplex PCR; TCRdb's copy keeps in-frame clones and lacks some. The sample holds 170,000 or so clones, approximately 61% seen once. The chain recombines TRBV28 with TRBJ1-5; D possibly corresponds to TRBD1 (5 bases). This receptor was obtained from a man aged 25-45 years in good health. The sequenced sample was memory CD4+ T cells sorted from blood. Subset indicated: CD45RA-negative fraction. CDR3 residues: CASSFEWGTGQPQHF. The CDR3 DNA reads TGTGCCAGCAGTTTCGAGTGGGGGACTGGACAGCCCCAGCATTTT.